This T cell receptor beta chain was identified in a study of T cell responses to AZD1222 COVID-19 vaccine. Clones were sequenced by immunoSEQ multiplex PCR, and TCRdb holds only the in-frame ones, with some missing. There are 95,000 to 100,000 clones in the sample; 70% to 90% occur only once, and roughly 10% lies in the top ten. The junction had 8 bases not matched to a gene; V was cut back by 1 base and J by 0 bases. This CDR3 spans 17 amino acids. Per the germline V gene, CDR1 is MNHNS and CDR2 is SASEGT. The analysis combined second doses at about 4 or about 12 weeks. The V call is TRBV6-1, the J call TRBJ2-7; 8 bases match TRBD1. The source was peripheral blood, collected 28 days after the second AZD1222 dose. This TCR was sampled from an adult who received the AZD1222 COVID-19 vaccine. CDR3 sequence (DNA): TGTGCCAGCAGTGAAGGGTGGGGCAGGGGGCCCTCCTACGAGCAGTACTTC. It codes for CASSEGWGRGPSYEQYF.